This entry lists 30 T cell receptor beta chains sequenced from one sample in a study of cytomegalovirus exposure and HLA in healthy donors. The PCR was carried out with 60 Vbeta primers and 13 Jbeta primers. The method was immunoSEQ multiplex PCR; TCRdb's version includes in-frame clones alone and lacks a portion of them. The sample consists of 200,000 to 250,000 clones, 82% of them appearing once. Sequenced: PBMCs. These receptors were collected from a woman in her 40s in good health and CMV-seronegative.

The chain joins TRBV7-9 to TRBJ1-6, with a possible D match to TRBD1 (5 bases). The CDR3 has 16 residues. Germline CDR1 is SEHNR and CDR2 is FQNEAQ (reference sequence). V was pared by 5 bases and J by 0 bases, with 11 bases between. DNA for the CDR3: TGTGCCAGCAGCCCTCCAGGGTCCTCCTATAATTCACCCCTCCACTTT. This encodes CASSPPGSSYNSPLHF.

The table lists this clone with a count of one. The chain combines TRBV18 with TRBJ1-1, with 8 bases matching TRBD1. The ends lost 4 bases at V and 5 bases at J; junction bases unmatched: 9. The CDR3 spans 15 residues. Germline CDR1 and CDR2: KGHSH and LQKENI. CDR3 nucleotide sequence: TGTGCCAGCTCACAAAAGACAGGGGATGGAACTGAAGCTTTCTTT. Amino acid sequence: CASSQKTGDGTEAFF.

This clone was detected once. J is TRBJ2-2 and V is TRBV11-3; D may be TRBD1 (5 bases). V lost 5 bases and J lost 1, with 14 bases in between. This CDR3 has 16 residues. The germline gives CDR1 SGHNT, CDR2 YENEEA. Here the CDR3 reads CASSHSRTRNTGELFF. CDR3 DNA: TGTGCCAGCAGCCACTCCCGGACACGGAACACCGGGGAGCTGTTTTTT. Supplemented by reference TRBV11-3 and TRBJ2-2, the full variable domain reads EAGVVQSPRYKIIEKKQPVAFWCNPISGHNTLYWYLQNLGQGPELLIRYENEEAVDDSQLPKDRFSAERLKGVDSTLKIQPAELGDSAVYLCASSHSRTRNTGELFFGEGSRLTVL.

The chain employs TRBV25-1 and TRBJ2-7; D is perhaps TRBD1 (5 bases). The V end lost 5 bases, the J end lost 3 bases, and 5 bases lay between the germline ends. This CDR3 contains 11 residues. Germline CDR1 MGHDK, CDR2 SYGVNS. DNA for the CDR3: TGTGCCAGCAGTAGGGGCTACGAGCAGTACTTC. Translating it yields CASSRGYEQYF.

This clone was seen repeatedly, ten times or more. The chain employs TRBV4-3 and TRBJ1-4, with a weak D call TRBD1 (6 bases). V was clipped by 4 bases and J by 7 bases, with 22 bases between them. There are 17 residues in the CDR3. CDR1 and CDR2 (germline): LGHNA, YSLEER. In DNA form, the CDR3 reads TGCGCCAGCAGCCCAGGCACCACGAGTGACAGGACTGAAAAACTGTTTTTT. Translating it yields CASSPGTTSDRTEKLFF.

This chain connects TRBV21-1 to TRBJ2-1; the table's D call, TRBD2, was not checked against the DNA. TRBV21-1 is a known pseudogene. CDR3 length: 16 residues. This chain's CDR3 is CASSKGQTSGGDEQFF. In DNA form, the CDR3 reads TGTGCCAGCAGCAAAGGACAGACTAGCGGGGGGGATGAGCAGTTCTTC.

The chain employs TRBV10-1 and TRBJ2-7, with 8 bases lining up with TRBD1. This CDR3 region has 14 residues. The V and J ends lost 3 bases and 9 bases, in that order; junction bases with no gene match: 10. From germline, CDR1 is WNHNN and CDR2 SYGVQD (reference sequence). The CDR3 loop reads CASSDPGQGKGQYF. The CDR3 DNA sequence: TGCGCCAGCAGTGACCCTGGACAGGGTAAAGGGCAGTACTTC.

The chain combines TRBV11-2 with TRBJ2-5; TRBD2 aligns across 8 bases. This CDR3 contains 13 residues. Germline CDR1 is SGHAT and CDR2 is FQNNGV. J lost 5 bases, V lost 8 bases, and 7 bases had no gene match. The CDR3 coding sequence is TGTGCCAGCGGATTTTCGGGGGGGGAGACCCAGTACTTC. It codes for CASGFSGGETQYF.

The chain couples TRBV4-2 to TRBJ1-6; D not certain. The germline gives CDR1 LGHNA, CDR2 YNFKEQ. The ends were cut back, 0 bases at V and 10 bases at J, with 7 bases in the middle. The CDR3 extends over 13 amino acids. CDR3 bases: TGTGCCAGCAGCCAAGATCTACCGTCACCCCTCCACTTT. Protein product: CASSQDLPSPLHF.

The J gene is TRBJ2-2, the V gene TRBV29-1, with TRBD2 matching 14 bases. Trimming took 6 bases from V and 4 from J; bases not matched to a gene: 4. This CDR3 is built from 15 residues. Germline V gene data show CDR1 as SQVTM and CDR2 as ANQGSEA. CDR3: CSVTSGGAGTGELFF. Written as DNA, the CDR3 is TGCAGCGTGACTAGCGGGGGGGCAGGCACCGGGGAGCTGTTTTTT.

V usage is TRBV13 and J usage is TRBJ1-2; 11 bases map to TRBD1. V was clipped by 5 bases and J by 7 bases; unmatched bases: 6. CDR1 and CDR2 (germline): PRHDT, FYEKMQ (reference sequence). The CDR3 loop spans 14 amino acids. DNA of the CDR3: TGTGCCAGCAGCCGTGGACAGGGGGCAGGTGGCTACACCTTC. It is translated as CASSRGQGAGGYTF. Looking up the rest from reference TRBV13 and TRBJ1-2 gives the full variable domain: AAGVIQSPRHLIKEKRETATLKCYPIPRHDTVYWYQQGPGQDPQFLISFYEKMQSDKGSIPDRFSAQQFSDYHSELNMSSLELGDSALYFCASSRGQGAGGYTFGSGTRLTVV.

The rearrangement uses TRBV27 and TRBJ2-3, with D maybe TRBD2 (6 bases). V lost 4 bases to trimming and J lost 5 bases, with 25 bases between them. The CDR3 runs 18 residues. Germline values: CDR1 MNHEY, CDR2 SMNVEV (reference sequence). The CDR3 spells CASSSWGVSMGFQDTQYF. CDR3 in DNA: TGTGCCAGCAGTTCATGGGGGGTGTCCATGGGGTTTCAAGATACGCAGTATTTT.

This chain connects TRBV9 to TRBJ2-7, with no clear D. The V gene lost 3 bases and the J gene lost 0 bases, with 13 bases spanning the gap. The CDR3 is 15 amino acids. Germline V gives CDR1 SGDLS, CDR2 YYNGEE. CDR3 loop: CASSEGLADSYEQYF. The CDR3, as DNA: TGTGCCAGCAGCGAAGGCTTGGCGGACTCCTACGAGCAGTACTTC.

The rearrangement uses TRBV18 and TRBJ1-2; D gene ambiguous. V gave up 3 bases and J gave up 8 bases, with 16 bases separating them. This CDR3 has 14 amino acids. Per germline, CDR1 KGHSH and CDR2 LQKENI. The CDR3 region is CASSPDSRETGYTF. The CDR3 DNA is TGTGCCAGCTCACCGGACTCACGGGAGACAGGCTACACCTTC.

The chain employs TRBV7-8 and TRBJ1-2; possible D gene TRBD1, 5 bases. V lost 7 bases, J lost 5 bases, and 26 bases lay in between. The CDR3 spans 17 residues. Germline lookup yields CDR1 SGHVS and CDR2 FQNEAQ. CDR3 region: CASTLYGGTRKTYGYTF. The DNA for the CDR3 is TGTGCCAGCACCCTGTACGGGGGGACCAGAAAAACTTATGGCTACACCTTC.

Details on this clone: Other DNA sequences in this sample translate to the same CDR3. The gene calls are TRBV5-1 and TRBJ2-6; D call uncertain. The CDR3 runs to 13 residues. Per germline, CDR1 SGHRS and CDR2 YFSETQ. Trimming pared 1 base from V and 4 bases from J, leaving 3 bases between. CDR3 loop: CASSLTGANVLTF. The CDR3 DNA sequence: TGCGCCAGCAGCTTGACAGGGGCCAACGTCCTGACTTTC.

The rearrangement uses TRBV19 and TRBJ1-1; TRBD1 is a possible D gene (5 bases). V was shortened by 4 bases and J by 0 bases, with 6 bases between the two germline ends. CDR3 length equals 13 residues. The germline V gene encodes CDR1 LNHDA and CDR2 SQIVND (reference sequence). The CDR3 DNA reads as TGTGCCAGTAGTAGACAGATGAACACTGAAGCTTTCTTT. It translates to CASSRQMNTEAFF.

This sequence joins TRBV10-1 and TRBJ2-1, with 9 positions matching TRBD2. There are 14 residues in the CDR3. The V and J ends lost 6 bases and 6 bases, in that order; junction bases with no gene match: 6. CDR1 is WNHNN, CDR2 SYGVQD, per germline (reference sequence). CDR3 coding DNA: TGCGCCAGCAGCGGAGCGGGGGGAATCAATGAGCAGTTCTTC. Amino acid sequence: CASSGAGGINEQFF.

The V call is TRBV19, the J call TRBJ1-1, with 7 bases aligning to TRBD1. The CDR3 contains 16 residues. Germline-derived CDR1 and CDR2 are LNHDA and SQIVND (reference sequence). The ends lost 6 bases at V and 2 bases at J; junction bases unmatched: 12. The CDR3 loop reads CASRPGSGTANTEAFF. CDR3 nucleotides: TGTGCCAGTAGACCCGGATCCGGGACAGCCAACACTGAAGCTTTCTTT.

This clone was observed a single time. V and J are TRBV5-1 and TRBJ1-5, with a possible D match to TRBD1 (5 bases). The germline V and J ends were trimmed by 2 bases and 5 bases, with 14 bases remaining between them. The CDR3 spans 15 residues. Germline CDR1 is SGHRS and CDR2 is YFSETQ. CDR3 region: CASSFNAGLDQPQHF. CDR3 in DNA: TGCGCCAGCAGCTTTAATGCAGGGTTGGATCAGCCCCAGCATTTT.

The gene calls are TRBV5-4 and TRBJ2-7, with 9 bases aligning to TRBD1. Germline loops: CDR1 SGHNT, CDR2 YYREEE (reference sequence). Unmatched junction bases numbered 5, after V lost 0 bases and J lost 7 bases. This CDR3 is built from 14 residues. This chain's CDR3 is CASSLVQGAREQYF. CDR3 in DNA: TGTGCCAGCAGCTTGGTACAGGGGGCGAGGGAGCAGTACTTC.

V gene TRBV7-9 combines with J gene TRBJ2-5; possibly TRBD1 for D (6 bases). Germline assignment: CDR1 SEHNR and CDR2 FQNEAQ (reference sequence). This CDR3 is 15 amino acids long. V lost 3 bases, J lost 5 bases, and 16 bases lay in between. Here the CDR3 reads CASSFGQTLVETQYF. DNA of the CDR3: TGTGCCAGCAGCTTCGGACAGACCCTAGTTGAGACCCAGTACTTC.

This clone was counted between two and nine times. V gene TRBV6-1 combines with J gene TRBJ1-2; a possible D gene is TRBD1 (6 bases). Deletions cut 10 bases from V and 1 base from J, with 10 bases between. CDR1 and CDR2 (germline): MNHNS, SASEGT. This CDR3 has 12 residues. CDR3 sequence: CATQGDNYGYTF. The DNA of the CDR3 is TGTGCCACACAGGGAGATAACTATGGCTACACCTTC.

The V call is TRBV29-1, the J call TRBJ1-2; D uncertain. The CDR3 has 13 amino acids. CDR1 and CDR2 from the germline V gene are SQVTM and ANQGSEA. Trimming cost V 3 bases and J 2 bases, with 10 bases left between them. The CDR3: CSVDDEANYGYTF. The CDR3 nucleotides read TGCAGCGTTGATGATGAGGCAAACTATGGCTACACCTTC.

This chain uses TRBV11-2 with TRBJ1-1, with D maybe TRBD1 (6 bases). Looked up from germline, CDR1 is SGHAT and CDR2 is FQNNGV. Trimming shortened V by 1 base and J by 4 bases, and 10 bases separated the two germline ends. CDR3 length equals 14 residues. In nucleotides, the CDR3 is TGTGCCAGCAGCTTAGTGACAGGACCCACTGAAGCTTTCTTT. Translation gives CASSLVTGPTEAFF.

The chain recombines TRBV30 with TRBJ2-7; 10 bases line up with TRBD1. The ends lost 2 bases at V and 3 bases at J; junction bases unmatched: 7. The length of the CDR3 is 15 residues. From germline, CDR1 is GTSNPN and CDR2 SVGIG (reference sequence). The CDR3 sequence: CAWSSRQGAFYEQYF. The CDR3 DNA reads as TGTGCCTGGAGTAGTAGACAGGGGGCTTTCTACGAGCAGTACTTC.

The gene calls are TRBV6-4 and TRBJ1-6; 8 bases map to TRBD1. The CDR3 sequence is 14 residues long. CDR1 is MRHNA and CDR2 is SNTAGT in the germline V gene. V dropped 8 bases and J dropped 9; count of bases not matched to a gene: 9. The CDR3 is CASRPGTGGSPLHF. Here the CDR3 DNA reads TGTGCCAGCCGGCCCGGGACAGGAGGTTCACCCCTCCACTTT.

The rearrangement joins TRBV6-6 to TRBJ2-3, with 16 bases that match TRBD2. Germline lookup yields CDR1 MNHNY and CDR2 SVGAGI (reference sequence). Trimming removed 7 bases from V and 5 bases from J; junction bases left unmatched: 6. The CDR3 has 16 amino acids. The CDR3 region is CASKPGLAGGQDTQYF. CDR3 sequence (DNA): TGTGCCAGCAAACCGGGACTAGCGGGGGGGCAAGATACGCAGTATTTT.

J is TRBJ1-5 and V is TRBV5-4; D remains unclear. V was shortened by 0 bases and J by 3 bases, with 4 bases between the two germline ends. Per germline, CDR1 SGHNT and CDR2 YYREEE (reference sequence). This CDR3 is 13 amino acids long. The CDR3 nucleotides read TGTGCCAGCAGCTTGGGGCCCAATCAGCCCCAGCATTTT. Its translation: CASSLGPNQPQHF.

The V gene is TRBV28, the J gene TRBJ2-5; 7 bases line up with TRBD2. J was trimmed by 1 base and V by 2 bases; bases with no gene match: 4. CDR3 length equals 15 residues. Germline V gene lookup returns CDR1 MDHEN and CDR2 SYDVKM. DNA of the CDR3: TGTGCCAGCAGTTTACCTCGGGGGGTCCAAGAGACCCAGTACTTC. As protein: CASSLPRGVQETQYF.